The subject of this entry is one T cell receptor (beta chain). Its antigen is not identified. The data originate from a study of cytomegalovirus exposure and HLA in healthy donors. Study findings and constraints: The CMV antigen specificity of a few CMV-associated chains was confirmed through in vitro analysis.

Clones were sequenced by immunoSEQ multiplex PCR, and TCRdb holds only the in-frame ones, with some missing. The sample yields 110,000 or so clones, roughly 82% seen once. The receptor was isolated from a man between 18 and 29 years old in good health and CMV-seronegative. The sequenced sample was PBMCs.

DNA of the CDR3: TGTGCCAGCAGTCCAAGACAGGGGCTTAATGAAAAACTGTTTTTT. Translating it yields CASSPRQGLNEKLFF. This rearrangement joins TRBV27 to TRBJ1-4; 8 nucleotides line up with TRBD1. Germline CDR1 reads MNHEY; CDR2 reads SMNVEV (reference sequence). Germline trimming cut 5 bases from V and 4 bases from J; bases unmatched to any gene: 6. This CDR3 region has 15 residues. Looking up the rest from reference TRBV27 and TRBJ1-4 gives the full variable domain: EAQVTQNPRYLITVTGKKLTVTCSQNMNHEYMSWYRQDPGLGLRQIYYSMNVEVTDKGDVPEGYKVSRKEKRNFPLILESPSPNQTSLYFCASSPRQGLNEKLFFGSGTQLSVL.